This record covers a single T cell receptor (beta chain). Its antigen is currently unknown. This sample was included in a study of shared clonotypes between healthy human individuals. CDR1 is SGHAT, CDR2 FQNNGV, per germline. The CDR3 spans 14 residues. Trimming removed 7 bases from V and 3 bases from J; junction bases left unmatched: 3. Study observations and caveats: The naive CD4 repertoires of a handful of donors were compared, and around 5% of clonotypes were shared.

The naive CD8 population came from CD45RO-negative cells selected for CCR7, without terminally differentiated effector memory CD45RA+ cells. Only Caucasian adults living in Nashville, Tennessee served as donors. The method was immunoSEQ multiplex PCR; TCRdb's version includes in-frame clones alone and lacks a portion of them. The table shows 2 million to 2.5 million clones, with more than 85% occurring only once. This TCR came from a man aged 18 to 35 in good health. Some clones in this sample may be carry-over from other donors' samples. The sample comprised naive CD8+ T cells from PBMCs. This sequence joins TRBV11-2 and TRBJ2-1; TRBD1 matches at 10 bases. CDR3 region: CASTWDRGYNEQFF. The CDR3 DNA is TGTGCCAGCACCTGGGACAGGGGCTACAATGAGCAGTTCTTC.